A selection of T cell receptor beta chains follows, all from one sample in a study of Ad26.COV2.S vaccination and SARS-CoV-2 variants. This table comes from immunoSEQ multiplex PCR, and its TCRdb copy is limited to in-frame clones, with some not included. The table has over 400,000 clones, roughly 90% seen once. The material was peripheral blood, obtained in a trial of Ad26.COV2.S vaccine versus placebo. The receptor set was obtained from a person aged 18-60 years who received the Ad26.COV2.S COVID-19 vaccine or a placebo. The CDR3 runs from the conserved cysteine through the conserved F or W. The order of the fields is clone size, J gene, CDR3 length, V gene, D gene, CDR3 protein, CDR3 DNA. D genes are given only for firm matches. Clone sizes are given selectively: once, few, many, or a class where the clone is expanded.

NA	TRBJ2-7	16	TRBV5-6	NA	CASSPPRKTSTYEQYF	TGTGCCAGCAGCCCACCTCGGAAGACGTCGACCTACGAGCAGTACTTC
once	TRBJ2-7	17	TRBV4-3	TRBD1	CASSQGAGTGGTYEQYF	TGCGCCAGCAGCCAAGGTGCCGGGACAGGGGGGACCTACGAGCAGTACTTC
NA	TRBJ2-2	16	TRBV5-4	TRBD2	CASSSSGGLGTGELFF	TGTGCCAGCAGCTCCTCGGGGGGTCTGGGCACCGGGGAGCTGTTTTTT
NA	TRBJ1-1	13	TRBV4-3	NA	CASSQRMNTEAFF	TGCGCCAGCAGCCAACGGATGAACACTGAAGCTTTCTTT
NA	TRBJ2-7	14	TRBV28	TRBD1	CASRHGTGRYEQYF	TGTGCCAGCAGACATGGGACAGGGAGATACGAGCAGTACTTC
NA	TRBJ2-6	14	TRBV18	NA	CASSPAVGANVLTF	TGTGCCAGCTCACCGGCTGTTGGGGCCAACGTCCTGACTTTC
NA	TRBJ2-3	15	TRBV6-2/TRBV6-3	NA	CASSPAEGSTDTQYF	TGTGCCAGCAGCCCCGCGGAGGGTAGCACAGATACGCAGTATTTT
NA	TRBJ1-1	14	TRBV18	NA	CASSPLDANTEAFF	TGTGCCAGCTCACCGTTAGACGCGAACACTGAAGCTTTCTTT
NA	TRBJ1-1	17	TRBV7-2	NA	CASSLTRSGGGHTEAFF	TGTGCCAGCAGCTTAACTCGTTCGGGGGGTGGTCACACTGAAGCTTTCTTT
NA	TRBJ2-2	16	TRBV9	TRBD1	CASSVVGQTNTGELFF	TGTGCCAGCAGCGTAGTGGGACAGACGAACACCGGGGAGCTGTTTTTT
NA	TRBJ2-2	19	TRBV4-1	TRBD1	CASSQSGQGALTNTGELFF	TGCGCCAGCAGCCAATCTGGACAGGGGGCTTTAACGAACACCGGGGAGCTGTTTTTT
NA	TRBJ1-1	13	TRBV19	NA	CASSMGANTEAFF	TGTGCCAGTAGTATGGGGGCGAACACTGAAGCTTTCTTT
NA	TRBJ2-3	13	TRBV3-1/TRBV3-2	NA	CASSQPGDHTQYF	TGTGCCAGCAGCCAACCAGGGGACCATACGCAGTATTTT
NA	TRBJ1-5	15	TRBV27	TRBD1	CARGRQGISNQPQHF	TGTGCCAGGGGGAGACAGGGGATAAGCAATCAGCCCCAGCATTTT
NA	TRBJ2-5	11	TRBV6-5	NA	CASSFTGVQYF	TGTGCCAGCAGTTTCACCGGGGTCCAGTACTTC
NA	TRBJ1-4	15	TRBV19	NA	CASKGGRATNEKLFF	TGTGCCAGTAAGGGGGGTAGGGCAACTAATGAAAAACTGTTTTTT
NA	TRBJ2-5	14	TRBV19	TRBD1	CASSMDRGLETQYF	TGTGCCAGTAGTATGGACAGGGGCCTGGAGACCCAGTACTTC
NA	TRBJ2-7	18	TRBV3-1/TRBV3-2	TRBD2	CASSQSPSGGIMFHEQYF	TGTGCCAGCAGCCAAAGCCCTAGCGGGGGGATCATGTTCCACGAGCAGTACTTC
NA	TRBJ2-3	15	TRBV6-5	NA	CASIQSTVSTDTQYF	TGTGCCAGCATTCAATCGACAGTTAGCACAGATACGCAGTATTTT
NA	TRBJ2-5	12	TRBV6-1	NA	CASSEFSETQYF	TGTGCCAGCAGTGAATTCTCTGAGACCCAGTACTTC
once	TRBJ1-4	13	TRBV7-2	NA	CASSRRWNEKLFF	TGTGCCAGCAGCCGGAGGTGGAATGAAAAACTGTTTTTT
NA	TRBJ2-5	15	TRBV10-1	NA	CASSVGPPTQETQYF	TGCGCCAGCAGTGTGGGACCGCCGACCCAAGAGACCCAGTACTTC
once	TRBJ1-3	15	TRBV6-2/TRBV6-3	NA	CASSYSAVPGDTIYF	TGTGCCAGCAGTTACTCGGCAGTACCTGGGGACACCATATATTTT
NA	TRBJ2-5	16	TRBV5-1	NA	CASSLAGNRGQETQYF	TGCGCCAGCAGCTTGGCGGGGAATAGGGGCCAAGAGACCCAGTACTTC
NA	TRBJ2-7	13	TRBV4-3	NA	CASSQDRAYEQYF	TGCGCCAGCAGCCAAGATCGGGCGTACGAGCAGTACTTC
NA	TRBJ2-5	16	TRBV11-2	NA	CASSAPHQGGKETQYF	TGTGCCAGCAGCGCCCCACACCAAGGGGGGAAAGAGACCCAGTACTTC
NA	TRBJ1-4	15	TRBV19	TRBD1	CASSPQGRTNEKLFF	TGTGCCAGTAGCCCACAGGGGCGGACTAATGAAAAACTGTTTTTT
NA	TRBJ2-5	15	TRBV7-2	TRBD2	CASSFVAGSRETQYF	TGTGCCAGCAGCTTTGTAGCGGGCTCGAGAGAGACCCAGTACTTC
NA	TRBJ1-2	15	TRBV19	NA	CASSIPAGGRDGYTF	TGTGCCAGTAGTATCCCCGCGGGGGGGCGGGATGGCTACACCTTC
NA	TRBJ2-2	16	TRBV11-2	NA	CASTTGRGTNTGELFF	TGTGCCAGCACCACCGGGAGAGGGACGAACACCGGGGAGCTGTTTTTT
NA	TRBJ1-2	13	TRBV10-2	NA	CASTTGSNYGYTF	TGCGCCAGCACCACAGGGAGTAACTATGGCTACACCTTC
once	TRBJ2-3	14	TRBV9	NA	CASAVGRNTDTQYF	TGTGCCAGCGCGGTGGGGCGGAACACAGATACGCAGTATTTT
NA	TRBJ1-5	14	TRBV2	NA	CASSGGVPNQPQHF	TGTGCCAGCAGTGGTGGAGTCCCCAATCAGCCCCAGCATTTT
NA	TRBJ2-7	15	TRBV6-5	TRBD1	CASSPGQDTAYEQYF	TGTGCCAGCAGCCCGGGACAGGACACCGCCTACGAGCAGTACTTC
once	TRBJ2-1	18	TRBV6-4	TRBD2	CASSGGTSGDREGDEQFF	TGTGCCAGCAGTGGGGGGACTAGCGGGGATCGCGAAGGGGATGAGCAGTTCTTC
NA	TRBJ2-1	16	TRBV6-5	TRBD1	CASSYTWDRGDNEQFF	TGTGCCAGCAGTTACACCTGGGACAGGGGAGACAATGAGCAGTTCTTC
NA	TRBJ2-7	15	TRBV11-2	TRBD1	CASSLLTGDSYEQYF	TGTGCCAGCAGCCTGTTAACAGGGGACTCCTACGAGCAGTACTTC
NA	TRBJ2-2	14	TRBV6-4	TRBD2	CASNRDYGTGELFF	TGTGCCAGCAATCGGGACTATGGAACCGGGGAGCTGTTTTTT
once	TRBJ2-7	19	TRBV24-1	TRBD2	CATSDLVLVSGGTSYEQYF	TGTGCCACCAGTGATTTGGTCCTAGTCAGCGGGGGAACTTCCTACGAGCAGTACTTC
NA	TRBJ2-7	12	TRBV7-6	NA	CASSSNPYEQYF	TGTGCCAGCAGCTCGAACCCCTACGAGCAGTACTTC
NA	TRBJ2-1	13	TRBV5-6	NA	CASSPPSGNEQFF	TGTGCCAGCAGCCCACCGTCGGGCAATGAGCAGTTCTTC
few	TRBJ2-7	17	TRBV2	TRBD2	CASSHGPLAGDAHEQYF	TGTGCCAGCAGCCACGGACCTCTAGCGGGGGACGCCCACGAGCAGTACTTC
NA	TRBJ1-2	13	TRBV30	NA	CAWRFGGYGGYTF	TGTGCCTGGAGATTCGGGGGATATGGTGGCTACACCTTC
NA	TRBJ1-5	16	TRBV28	NA	CASSLYSVGGNQPQHF	TGTGCCAGCAGTTTATATTCGGTCGGGGGCAATCAGCCCCAGCATTTT
NA	TRBJ2-5	12	TRBV29-1	NA	CSAFRVRETQYF	TGCAGCGCGTTCCGGGTGAGAGAGACCCAGTACTTC
NA	TRBJ1-1	15	TRBV5-4	NA	CASSLEPTANTEAFF	TGTGCCAGCAGCTTGGAACCGACAGCTAACACTGAAGCTTTCTTT